The 24 T cell receptor beta chains below all came from one sample that was sequenced in a study of vaccination effects on CD4 cells after COVID-19. Method: immunoSEQ multiplex PCR; TCRdb's copy keeps in-frame clones and lacks some. The sample has over 50,000 clones; roughly 73% are singletons. Antigen-specific CD4+ T cells were expanded (with viral peptide pools) by the ViraFEST assay ahead of sequencing. Between days 9 and 11 of culture, CD4+ T cells were separated out. Subjects were given two BNT162b2 or mRNA-1273 vaccine doses. Antigens for these TCRs are unknown. Sequenced material: CD4+ T cells from PBMCs cultured with HCoV-229E spike peptides, taken after COVID-19 vaccination. These receptors were collected from a human donor who received a COVID-19 vaccine.

J is TRBJ2-5 and V is TRBV9, with a possible D match to TRBD1 (5 bases). Between the trimmed V and J ends, which lost 0 bases and 1 base, there was a span of 7 bases. The CDR3 runs to 14 residues. Germline assignment: CDR1 SGDLS and CDR2 YYNGEE. The CDR3 reads CASSVEGIQETQYF. The DNA for the CDR3 is TGTGCCAGCAGCGTAGAGGGGATCCAAGAGACCCAGTACTTC.

The V gene is TRBV19, the J gene TRBJ2-2, with a tentative D call TRBD1 (5 bases). Germline CDR1 LNHDA, CDR2 SQIVND (reference sequence). The length of the CDR3 is 14 residues. V gave up 3 bases and J gave up 4 bases, with 9 bases separating them. The CDR3 sequence: CASSMWGPTGELFF. In DNA, the CDR3 is TGTGCCAGTAGTATGTGGGGCCCCACCGGGGAGCTGTTTTTT. Filled out from reference TRBV19 and TRBJ2-2, the complete variable domain reads DGGITQSPKYLFRKEGQNVTLSCEQNLNHDAMYWYRQDPGQGLRLIYYSQIVNDFQKGDIAEGYSVSREKKESFPLTVTSAQKNPTAFYLCASSMWGPTGELFFGEGSRLTVL.

CDR3 in amino acids: CASSSGQSYNEQFF. The CDR3 DNA sequence: TGCGCCAGCAGCTCGGGACAGTCCTACAATGAGCAGTTCTTC. The chain combines TRBV5-1 with TRBJ2-1; 7 bases line up with TRBD1. Germline trimming cut 3 bases from V and 1 base from J; bases unmatched to any gene: 1. From germline, CDR1 is SGHRS and CDR2 YFSETQ. The CDR3 length is 14 residues.

The genes are TRBV5-4 and TRBJ1-2, with unresolved D. CDR1 is SGHNT, CDR2 YYREEE, per germline (reference sequence). The CDR3 totals 15 residues. V was clipped by 0 bases and J by 1 base, with 10 bases between them. The CDR3 reads CASSLAGDGNYGYTF. The DNA of the CDR3 is TGTGCCAGCAGCTTGGCCGGGGATGGTAACTATGGCTACACCTTC.

This chain joins TRBV18 and TRBJ1-2; possible D gene TRBD1, 5 bases. With 5 bases removed from V and 4 bases from J, the gap between germline ends came to 8 bases. CDR1 and CDR2 (germline): KGHSH, LQKENI. This CDR3 spans 12 amino acids. CDR3 nucleotide sequence: TGTGCCAGCTCAGACAGTATCTATGGCTACACCTTC. Encoded protein: CASSDSIYGYTF.

The J gene is TRBJ1-4, the V gene TRBV5-1, with no clear D. The V and J ends lost 1 base and 0 bases respectively, with 4 bases between them. The CDR3 sequence is 14 residues long. Germline CDR1 is SGHRS and CDR2 is YFSETQ. Here the CDR3 DNA reads TGCGCCAGCAGCTTGCTTGCAACTAATGAAAAACTGTTTTTT. It encodes CASSLLATNEKLFF.

This sequence joins TRBV18 and TRBJ1-2; D may be TRBD1 (6 bases). The CDR3 length is 15 residues. V lost 6 bases and J lost 0, with 14 bases in between. The germline V gene has CDR1 KGHSH and CDR2 LQKENI. In DNA, the CDR3 is TGTGCCAGCTCTCTCCTCGACAGGACTAACTATGGCTACACCTTC. This sequence encodes CASSLLDRTNYGYTF.

A word on this clone: Other DNA sequences in the same sample also yield this CDR3. The chain joins TRBV24-1 to TRBJ1-1, with 7 bases that match TRBD1. After removal of 4 bases from V and 3 bases from J, the junction contained 7 bases not matched to a gene. The germline V gene encodes CDR1 KGHDR and CDR2 SFDVKD. This CDR3 contains 15 residues. CDR3 loop: CATSDPRQGDTEAFF. The CDR3, as DNA: TGTGCCACCAGTGACCCAAGACAGGGCGACACTGAAGCTTTCTTT.

This clone was counted a single time. This chain uses TRBV7-2 with TRBJ2-5, with TRBD1 matching 7 bases. Germline loops: CDR1 SGHTA, CDR2 FQGNSA. The CDR3 is 13 amino acids. J gave up 3 bases and V 3 bases, and 1 base lay outside the gene matches. The CDR3 spells CASSLGQKETQYF. Written as DNA, the CDR3 is TGTGCCAGCAGCTTGGGACAGAAAGAGACCCAGTACTTC.

The rearrangement uses TRBV19 and TRBJ2-7; 8 positions agree with TRBD2. Per germline, CDR1 LNHDA and CDR2 SQIVND (reference sequence). The CDR3 is made up of 15 amino acids. The V segment lost 5 bases and the J segment 4 bases; nucleotides outside the gene matches: 10. CDR3 in amino acids: CASSLTAGGRYEQYV. DNA for the CDR3: TGTGCCAGTAGTTTAACCGCGGGGGGCCGGTACGAGCAGTACGTC.

V usage is TRBV9 and J usage is TRBJ1-5; D may be TRBD1 (6 bases). This CDR3 has 15 residues. CDR1 is SGDLS, CDR2 YYNGEE, per germline. Trimming removed 0 bases from V and 3 bases from J, with 10 bases in between. The CDR3 nucleotides read TGTGCCAGCAGCGTAGGTTGGGGGCACAATCAGCCCCAGCATTTT. Its protein is CASSVGWGHNQPQHF.

The sample holds one count of this clone. The chain carries TRBV25-1 and TRBJ1-5; tentatively, D is TRBD1 (5 bases). The CDR3 has 17 residues. V was cut by 5 bases and J by 7 bases, with 24 bases left in between. Germline V lookup: CDR1 MGHDK, CDR2 SYGVNS. CDR3 residues: CASSPPDKARGWQPQHF. The CDR3 coding sequence is TGTGCCAGCAGTCCCCCAGATAAAGCAAGGGGCTGGCAGCCCCAGCATTTT.

The J gene is TRBJ1-1, the V gene TRBV7-2; TRBD1 aligns across 10 bases. CDR1 and CDR2 from the germline V gene are SGHTA and FQGNSA. The CDR3 contains 16 residues. V lost 5 bases and J lost 1; bases outside the gene matches: 7. CDR3 sequence: CASSPGTGASNTEAFF. CDR3 nucleotides: TGTGCCAGCAGCCCCGGGACAGGGGCTTCGAACACTGAAGCTTTCTTT.

This chain links TRBV13 with TRBJ2-1, with D perhaps TRBD1 (6 bases). The CDR3 extends over 16 amino acids. Trimming took off 3 bases at V and 8 bases at J, with 20 bases between the two ends. Germline V gene lookup returns CDR1 PRHDT and CDR2 FYEKMQ (reference sequence). CDR3 protein: CASSFLVSQGYDEQFF. The CDR3 region has the DNA TGTGCCAGCAGCTTCCTCGTCTCCCAGGGGTACGATGAGCAGTTCTTC.

V gene TRBV19 combines with J gene TRBJ1-2; 9 bases fit TRBD1. Looked up from germline, CDR1 is LNHDA and CDR2 is SQIVND (reference sequence). V shed 4 bases, J shed 4 bases, and the junction held 7 bases outside the gene matches. There are 15 residues in the CDR3. CDR3 region: CASSNPTGGGYGYTF. CDR3 in DNA: TGTGCCAGTAGTAACCCGACAGGGGGAGGCTATGGCTACACCTTC.

V and J are TRBV29-1 and TRBJ1-1; TRBD1 might be the D (5 bases). The CDR3 consists of 14 residues. V lost 6 bases to trimming and J lost 0 bases, with 14 bases between them. Germline CDR1 and CDR2: SQVTM and ANQGSEA. CDR3 DNA: TGCAGCGTCGATATGGGACGGATGAACACTGAAGCTTTCTTT. Translating it yields CSVDMGRMNTEAFF.

This clone was counted only a few times. This chain links TRBV2 with TRBJ2-3; 10 positions agree with TRBD2. The CDR3 extends over 16 amino acids. V gave up 2 bases and J gave up 5 bases; unmatched junction bases: 7. Germline V lookup: CDR1 SNHLY, CDR2 FYNNEI. This chain's CDR3 is CASSERASGGGDTQYF. CDR3 DNA: TGTGCCAGCAGTGAACGGGCTAGCGGGGGTGGAGATACGCAGTATTTT.

Only one count was recorded for this clone. The chain is built from TRBV3-1 (or the pseudogene TRBV3-2) and TRBJ1-6, with D perhaps TRBD1 (5 bases). The ends were cut back, 1 base at V and 9 bases at J, with 7 bases in the middle. Germline V gene lookup returns CDR1 LGHDT and CDR2 YNNKEL (reference sequence). The CDR3 is 13 residues long. This CDR3 reads CASSQVRVSPLHF. The CDR3 DNA sequence: TGTGCCAGCAGCCAAGTCAGGGTTTCACCCCTCCACTTT.

The chain carries TRBV20-1 and TRBJ1-2; D gene ambiguous. Between the trimmed V and J ends, which lost 4 bases and 8 bases, there was a span of 11 bases. This CDR3 comprises 11 residues. CDR1 is DFQATT, CDR2 SNEGSKA, per germline (reference sequence). The CDR3 DNA follows: TGCAGTGCTACCGGTGAGCGCGGCTACACCTTC. Protein: CSATGERGYTF.

J is TRBJ1-1 and V is TRBV29-1, with 9 bases that match TRBD1. The CDR3 contains 13 residues. Germline V gene sequence: CDR1 SQVTM, CDR2 ANQGSEA. The junction had 9 bases not matched to a gene; V was cut back by 3 bases and J by 10 bases. CDR3 in DNA: TGCAGCGTTGATAAGACAGGGGGAGATGGAGCTTTCTTT. As protein: CSVDKTGGDGAFF.

The V and J genes are TRBV5-1 and TRBJ1-5; 9 bases fit TRBD1. The CDR3 has 16 amino acids. From germline, CDR1 is SGHRS and CDR2 YFSETQ. V lost 0 bases, J lost 5 bases, and 6 bases stayed unmatched. Written as DNA, the CDR3 is TGCGCCAGCAGCTTGGGGACAGGGGTGAGACATCAGCCCCAGCATTTT. The encoded protein is CASSLGTGVRHQPQHF.

The rearrangement links TRBV5-1 to TRBJ2-1; 11 bases are a match to TRBD1. Germline lookup yields CDR1 SGHRS and CDR2 YFSETQ. V gave up 4 bases and J gave up 8 bases; unmatched junction bases: 8. The CDR3 sequence is 15 residues long. CDR3 bases: TGCGCCAGCAGCGCCGGGACAGGGGGAAAGCATGAGCAGTTCTTC. It is translated as CASSAGTGGKHEQFF. Full variable domain (missing parts from reference TRBV5-1 and TRBJ2-1): KAGVTQTPRYLIKTRGQQVTLSCSPISGHRSVSWYQQTPGQGLQFLFEYFSETQRNKGNFPGRFSGRQFSNSRSEMNVSTLELGDSALYLCASSAGTGGKHEQFFGPGTRLTVL.

CDR3 DNA sequence: TGTGCCAGCAGCTTGGCGGGGGGCTTTGGCTACACCTTC. Its translation is CASSLAGGFGYTF. The chain carries TRBV7-2 and TRBJ1-2; D may be TRBD1 (6 bases). The V gene lost 3 bases and the J gene lost 7 bases, with 12 bases spanning the gap. Per the germline V gene, CDR1 is SGHTA and CDR2 is FQGNSA. The CDR3 runs 13 residues.

The chain uses TRBV5-1 and TRBJ1-5; 7 positions match TRBD1. V shed 4 bases, J shed 0 bases, and the junction held 4 bases outside the gene matches. This CDR3 spans 15 amino acids. Germline V gene lookup returns CDR1 SGHRS and CDR2 YFSETQ. The CDR3 DNA sequence: TGCGCCAGCAGCCAAACAGGGGATAGCAATCAGCCCCAGCATTTT. Its protein is CASSQTGDSNQPQHF.